This T cell receptor beta chain was recorded in a study of T cell responses to AZD1222 COVID-19 vaccine. Findings and caveats of the study: Only a handful of people who got AZD1222 tested seropositive at baseline. CD4 TCRs covered the whole spike, strongest at regions 160-218 and 743-854. As reported, nearly half of all spike-specific TCRs target variant regions that are unmutated.

The method was immunoSEQ multiplex PCR; TCRdb's version includes in-frame clones alone and lacks a portion of them. Here the sample spans under 200,000 clones, 94% being singletons. The CDR3 consists of 14 residues. V gave up 4 bases and J gave up 2 bases; unmatched junction bases: 4. In germline, CDR1 is MDHEN, CDR2 SYDVKM. A remark on this clone: As yet, its antigen is unknown.

This specimen was peripheral blood, taken on day 0 of AZD1222 vaccination. The chain combines TRBV28 with TRBJ1-2, with TRBD1 matching over 7 bases. The sequence came from an adult in good health. DNA of the CDR3: TGTGCCAGCAGTTCAACGACAGGGAACTATGGCTACACCTTC. Its protein is CASSSTTGNYGYTF.